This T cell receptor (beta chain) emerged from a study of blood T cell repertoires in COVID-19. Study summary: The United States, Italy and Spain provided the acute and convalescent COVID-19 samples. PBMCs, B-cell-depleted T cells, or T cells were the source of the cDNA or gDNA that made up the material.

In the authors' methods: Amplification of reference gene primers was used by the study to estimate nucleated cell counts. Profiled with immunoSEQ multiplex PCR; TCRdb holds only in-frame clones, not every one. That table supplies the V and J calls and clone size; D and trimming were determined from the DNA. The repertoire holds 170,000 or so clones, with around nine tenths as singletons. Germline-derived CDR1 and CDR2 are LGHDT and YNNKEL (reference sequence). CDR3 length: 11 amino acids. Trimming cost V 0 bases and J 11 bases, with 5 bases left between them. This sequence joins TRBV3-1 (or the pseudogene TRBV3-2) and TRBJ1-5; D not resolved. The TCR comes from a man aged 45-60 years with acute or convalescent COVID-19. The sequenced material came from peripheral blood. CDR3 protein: CASSQDRSQHF. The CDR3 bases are TGTGCCAGCAGCCAAGATCGGTCCCAGCATTTT.